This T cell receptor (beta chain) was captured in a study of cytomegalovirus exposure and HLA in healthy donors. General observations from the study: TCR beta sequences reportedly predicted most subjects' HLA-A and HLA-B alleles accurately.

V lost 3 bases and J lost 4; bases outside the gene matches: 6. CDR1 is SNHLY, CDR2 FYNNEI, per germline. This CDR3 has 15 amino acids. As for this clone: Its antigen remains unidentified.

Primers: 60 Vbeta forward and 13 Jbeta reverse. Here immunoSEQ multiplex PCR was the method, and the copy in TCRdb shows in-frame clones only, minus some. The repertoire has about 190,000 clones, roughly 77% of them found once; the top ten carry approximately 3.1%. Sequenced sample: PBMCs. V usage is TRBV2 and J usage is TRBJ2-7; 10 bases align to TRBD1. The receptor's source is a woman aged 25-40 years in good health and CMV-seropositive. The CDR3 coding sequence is TGTGCCAGCAGTGAGGACAGGGGGGCTTATTACGAGCAGTACTTC. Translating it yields CASSEDRGAYYEQYF.